These 5 T cell receptor beta chains were sequenced from one sample in a study of shared clonotypes between healthy human individuals. Using immunoSEQ multiplex PCR, the repertoire was profiled, and TCRdb retains in-frame clones only, with some absent. Among hundreds of thousands of clones listed, 90% to 97% were seen once. The sample was naive CD4+ T cells sorted from blood. Subset in this sample: CD45RA+ positively selected. The receptors here all came from a woman younger than 45 in good health.

Remarks on this clone: The junction and the germline gene differ at one end; a read error may be behind it. The chain has TRBV5-3 and TRBJ2-5; D not resolved. TRBV5-3 is given ORF status, its function remaining uncertain. The CDR3 has 14 residues. The CDR3 nucleotides read TGTGCCAGCAGCTCCGAGACTCGTACAGAGACCCAGTACTTC. It is translated as CASSSETRTETQYF.

V is TRBV5-1 and J is TRBJ2-7; D remains ambiguous. CDR3 length: 14 amino acids. V dropped 0 bases and J dropped 6 bases, with 13 bases sitting between them. Germline V gene sequence: CDR1 SGHRS, CDR2 YFSETQ. The DNA for the CDR3 is TGCGCCAGCAGCTTGGAAGGGATTGGCGGCGAGCAGTACTTC. Translated, it gives CASSLEGIGGEQYF.

The rearrangement links TRBV6-5 to TRBJ2-7, with D maybe TRBD2 (6 bases). The V gene lost 0 bases and the J gene lost 3 bases, with 9 bases spanning the gap. Germline-derived CDR1 and CDR2 are MNHEY and SVGAGI. There are 14 residues in the CDR3. The CDR3 DNA follows: TGTGCCAGCAGTTACTCCGGAGGGATCTACGAGCAGTACTTC. Its translation: CASSYSGGIYEQYF.

CDR3 DNA sequence: TGTGCCAGCAGTTTAGACGGTCCCTACAATGAGCAGTTCTTC. Protein product: CASSLDGPYNEQFF. V is TRBV27 and J is TRBJ2-1; unclear D gene. The CDR3 is made up of 14 amino acids. Germline V CDR1 and CDR2: MNHEY, SMNVEV (reference sequence). Trimming left V 2 bases short and J 2 bases short, with 7 bases between.

The chain combines TRBV6-6 with TRBJ2-1, with D uncertain. Germline-derived CDR1 and CDR2 are MNHNY and SVGAGI (reference sequence). The CDR3 is 14 amino acids. V lost 2 bases and J 4 bases, leaving 9 bases between the germline ends. CDR3: CASSYAQQYNEQFF. CDR3 sequence (DNA): TGTGCCAGCAGTTACGCGCAGCAATACAATGAGCAGTTCTTC.